A selection of T cell receptor beta chains follows, all from one sample in a study of CD8 T cells in ankylosing spondylitis. TCRdb ran MiXCR on the 5' RACE reads and lists one entry per CDR3 protein. Counted here are roughly 450,000 distinct CDR3 sequences, roughly 26% occurring once; the ten biggest clones make up over 0.8%. Sequenced sample: blood, either unsorted or a sorted T cell fraction (not recorded which). These receptors were collected from a male donor with ankylosing spondylitis. Both conserved end residues are part of each CDR3. A D gene is named only where the DNA matches it firmly. The listing skips clone size in some rows; elsewhere it reads once, few, many or a size class.

few,TRBV2,.,TRBJ1-1,TGTGCCAGCAGCCCATCATTTGAAGCTTTCTTT,CASSPSFEAFF
few,TRBV12-3/TRBV12-4,TRBD1,TRBJ1-4,TGTGCCAGCGGCGGTGACAGGGATGAAAAACTGTTTTTT,CASGGDRDEKLFF
.,TRBV24-1,.,TRBJ1-2,TGTGCCACCAGTGATGGTGGGGGGCTCAAGGGCTACACCTTC,CATSDGGGLKGYTF
few,TRBV5-6,.,TRBJ2-2,TGTGCCAGCAGCCGGGTGTCAGCCCCCGGGGAGCTGTTTTTT,CASSRVSAPGELFF
.,TRBV12-3/TRBV12-4,TRBD1,TRBJ1-6,TGTGCCAGCAGTCCAGACAGGGTGGGAAATTCACCCCTCCACTTT,CASSPDRVGNSPLHF
few,TRBV2,.,TRBJ2-3,TGTGCCACCCGACAGGTTGGGTTTCCGACAGATACGCAGTATTTT,CATRQVGFPTDTQYF
few,TRBV20-1,.,TRBJ2-6,TGCAGTGCTAGTCCGGGAGCTACTGGGGCCAACGTCCTGACTTTC,CSASPGATGANVLTF
.,TRBV6-1,.,TRBJ2-3,TGTGCCAGCATGCGTACTCCGTCGGGGACATCCACAGATACGCAGTATTTT,CASMRTPSGTSTDTQYF
few,TRBV11-2,.,TRBJ2-2,TGTGCCAGCAGCCCAGGAAGGTGGGGGAACACCGGGGAGCTGTTTTTT,CASSPGRWGNTGELFF
.,TRBV12-3/TRBV12-4,.,TRBJ1-3,TGTGCCAGCAGTCCACGGGGAAACACCATATATTTT,CASSPRGNTIYF
.,TRBV5-1,TRBD2,TRBJ2-3,TGCGCCAGCAGCTTGGCCCCATCAGCGGGAGAGGCAGATACGCAGTATTTT,CASSLAPSAGEADTQYF
few,TRBV12-3/TRBV12-4,.,TRBJ1-5,TGTGCCAGCAGTTTCAAGGGAGATCAGCCCCAGCATTTT,CASSFKGDQPQHF
.,TRBV10-3,.,TRBJ1-5,TGTGCCATCGGGCCTGGGACGGATCAGCCCCAGCATTTT,CAIGPGTDQPQHF
.,TRBV6-1,.,TRBJ1-5,TGTGCCAGCAGTGAACGGATAGAAAGGCAGCCCCAGCATTTT,CASSERIERQPQHF
.,TRBV4-2,.,TRBJ2-5,TGTGCCAGCAGTTACACGAGGGTGAGGTACCAAGAGACCCAGTACTTC,CASSYTRVRYQETQYF
many,TRBV7-7,.,TRBJ1-1,TGTGCCAGCAGCCCTAACGTAAACACTGAAGCTTTCTTT,CASSPNVNTEAFF
.,TRBV6-2/TRBV6-3,.,TRBJ1-1,TGTGCCAGCAGTTTCCGGGACTTCAAAGGGACTGAAGCTTTCTTT,CASSFRDFKGTEAFF
.,TRBV27,.,TRBJ2-3,TGTGCCAGCAGTTTTTTTGGAGATACGCAGTATTTT,CASSFFGDTQYF
.,TRBV20-1,.,TRBJ2-5,TGCAGTGCGGTTGACACTGGTCTGGAGACCCAGTACTTC,CSAVDTGLETQYF
.,TRBV5-1,.,TRBJ1-1,TGCGCCAGCAGGGCCGGGACGGTGAACACTGAAGCTTTCTTT,CASRAGTVNTEAFF
few,TRBV7-2,TRBD2,TRBJ2-1,TGTGCCAGCAGGGGGGGACTAGCGAATTACAATGAGCAGTTCTTC,CASRGGLANYNEQFF
.,TRBV18,TRBD2,TRBJ2-7,TGTGCCAGCTCACCGGGACTAGTTGGGTACGAGCAGTACTTC,CASSPGLVGYEQYF
.,TRBV15,.,TRBJ2-1,TGTGCCACCAGCAGAGATGCCCAGGGCGGTTTCAATGAGCAGTTCTTC,CATSRDAQGGFNEQFF
.,TRBV3-1,.,TRBJ2-7,TGTGCCAGCAGCCGGGACTCAACTCTGGGCTACGAGCAGTACTTC,CASSRDSTLGYEQYF
few,TRBV10-3,TRBD2,TRBJ2-2,TGTGCCATCAGTTATACTAGCGGGCACACCGGGGAGCTGTTTTTT,CAISYTSGHTGELFF
.,TRBV7-2,.,TRBJ1-5,TGTGCCAGCAGTCGAACTCCGCGCGATAGCAATCAGCCCCAGCATTTT,CASSRTPRDSNQPQHF
few,TRBV20-1,TRBD2,TRBJ2-1,TGCAGTGCTAGACCAGGACTAGCGTACAATGAGCAGTTCTTC,CSARPGLAYNEQFF
.,TRBV6-1,.,TRBJ2-1,TGTGCCAGCAGTGAAAGCGTCGGTTCCTACAATGAGCAGTTCTTC,CASSESVGSYNEQFF
.,TRBV7-9,TRBD1,TRBJ1-1,TGTGCCAGCAGCTTTATACAGGGGATGAACACTGAAGCTTTCTTT,CASSFIQGMNTEAFF
once,TRBV19,.,TRBJ1-1,TGTGCCAGTAGTCCAAAATCCCGACAGGCCGAAGCTTTCTTT,CASSPKSRQAEAFF
few,TRBV20-1,.,TRBJ1-1,TGCAGTGTGGCCACCTCGGAGTTTAGGGGGATGAACACTGAAGCTTTCTTT,CSVATSEFRGMNTEAFF